The present T cell receptor (beta chain) was sequenced within a study of T cells in Graves' hyperthyroidism and ophthalmopathy. General study points: Ophthalmopathy was model-predicted a median around seven months pre-onset. The majority of expanded thyroid clonotypes above 0.001 also appeared in blood.

The ends were cut back, 2 bases at V and 3 bases at J, with 14 bases in the middle. The CDR3 contains 15 residues. Germline V lookup: CDR1 LNHDA, CDR2 SQIVND (reference sequence). Those with hyperthyroidism were 18 to 65 years old, newly diagnosed, and ill for under 2 months. This clonotype was recorded many times. Antigen unknown. Researchers took RNA transcripts and amplified the TCR beta CDR3 regions from them. In the first-round RT-PCR of the TCR CDR3, the HTBI primer set was used. TCRdb fed the multiplex PCR reads into MiXCR, producing one record per CDR3 protein. The sample includes about 160,000 distinct CDR3 sequences, over 8% seen only once; the top ten take around 20%.

This rearrangement joins TRBV19 to TRBJ2-7, with D tentatively TRBD1 (5 bases). The sample comprised blood. This TCR came from a woman between 18 and 29 years old with Graves' hyperthyroidism that later progressed to Graves' ophthalmopathy. In DNA, the CDR3 is TGTGCCAGTAGTATAAAGTCAGGGATACTCTACGAGCAGTACTTC. Its translation: CASSIKSGILYEQYF.